These T cell receptor beta chains were read from a single sample in a study of blood T cells in healthy people across ages. TCRdb re-derived calls from the 5' RACE reads in MiXCR, one entry per CDR3 protein. The table has about 700,000 distinct CDR3 sequences, about 32% seen once. The specimen was blood. Every receptor here comes from a woman of 80 years or more in good health. Each CDR3 is given with its conserved first and last residue. A D gene is named only where the DNA matches it firmly. Rows give clone size only sometimes, using once, few, many, or a class for an expanded clone.

d_gene,abundance,v_gene,j_gene,CDR3nt,CDR3aa
-,many,TRBV20-1,TRBJ1-1,TGCAGTGCCCCGGGATCAGCGGACACTGAAGCTTTCTTT,CSAPGSADTEAFF
TRBD1,many,TRBV30,TRBJ2-1,TGTGCCTGGAGTAATCCTCGGACAGGGTGGGATGAGCAGTTCTTC,CAWSNPRTGWDEQFF
TRBD1,few,TRBV29-1,TRBJ2-2,TGCAGCGTCGACACTACAGGGGGCACCGGGGAGCTGTTTTTT,CSVDTTGGTGELFF
-,-,TRBV7-9,TRBJ1-4,TGTGCCAGCAGCTTGAGGGTTGGGACTAATGAAAAACTGTTTTTT,CASSLRVGTNEKLFF
-,many,TRBV20-1,TRBJ2-7,TGCAGTGCTAGGGGGGACGGGACCTACGAGCAGTACTTC,CSARGDGTYEQYF
TRBD2,few,TRBV5-6,TRBJ2-7,TGTGCCGGCAGCTTCCGACTAGCTCGCGAGCAGTACTTC,CAGSFRLAREQYF
TRBD2,many,TRBV7-3,TRBJ2-5,TGTGCCAGCAGCTTGGGACTAGCGACGAGGGGAGAGACCCAGTACTTC,CASSLGLATRGETQYF
TRBD1,-,TRBV29-1,TRBJ2-4,TGCAGCGTCGCGCCAGGGACAGGACCCAAAAACATTCAGTACTTC,CSVAPGTGPKNIQYF
-,-,TRBV20-1,TRBJ1-4,TGCAGTGCCTCGAAGGGGGGTGATGAAAAACTGTTTTTT,CSASKGGDEKLFF
TRBD1,-,TRBV20-1,TRBJ2-7,TGCAGTGCTCTCGGACAGGGAAGTTACGAGCAGTACTTC,CSALGQGSYEQYF
-,many,TRBV7-9,TRBJ1-2,TGTGCCAGCAGCTTTAGGCAAGAGGCCGGCTACACCTTC,CASSFRQEAGYTF
-,many,TRBV11-2,TRBJ2-2,TGTGCCAGCAGCTCGCAGGGGTATTCGGCCGGGGAGCTGTTTTTT,CASSSQGYSAGELFF
TRBD1,many,TRBV2,TRBJ2-3,TGTGCCAGCACCGAGGGTTTAGTGACAGGGGGAGATACGCAGTATTTT,CASTEGLVTGGDTQYF
TRBD1,-,TRBV7-2,TRBJ2-7,TGTGCCAGCAGCACCGCCCTGGGACAGAGCGTATACGAGCAGTACTTC,CASSTALGQSVYEQYF
-,few,TRBV9,TRBJ1-1,TGTGCCAGCAGCGTAGAGGGGCTTAAGAACACTGAAGCTTTCTTT,CASSVEGLKNTEAFF
-,few,TRBV20-1,TRBJ2-2,TGCAGTGCTAGAGTGGGTACGGGGCGGTTCACCGGGGAGCTGTTTTTT,CSARVGTGRFTGELFF
-,many,TRBV11-2,TRBJ1-2,TGTGCCAGCAGCTTATTGGGCACCGTCTATGGCTACACCTTC,CASSLLGTVYGYTF
-,few,TRBV9,TRBJ1-6,TGTGCCAGCAGCGTAAGGGGGGCTAGTTCACCCCTCCACTTT,CASSVRGASSPLHF
TRBD1,-,TRBV20-1,TRBJ2-7,TGCAGTGCCCCAGGGGGCAACGAGCAGTACTTC,CSAPGGNEQYF
-,many,TRBV6-4,TRBJ2-3,TGTGCCACAGCGGACTTCTCTAGCACAGATACGCAGTATTTT,CATADFSSTDTQYF
TRBD2,many,TRBV9,TRBJ2-3,TGTGCCAGCAGCGTAGCAGCGGGGAGAACAGATACGCAGTATTTT,CASSVAAGRTDTQYF
-,many,TRBV7-2,TRBJ1-2,TGTGCCAGCAGTTTGGTGCAGGGAAACTATGGCTACACCTTC,CASSLVQGNYGYTF
-,many,TRBV12-3/TRBV12-4,TRBJ2-7,TGTGCCAGCAGTGGGGACGGGCACTCCTACGAGCAGTACTTC,CASSGDGHSYEQYF
TRBD1,many,TRBV2,TRBJ2-3,TGTGCCAGCAGTGAATACAGGGGAACAGATACGCAGTATTTT,CASSEYRGTDTQYF
-,once,TRBV12-3/TRBV12-4,TRBJ2-7,TGTGCCAGCAGTTTAGGGGTCTCCAACTTAGGCGGGTCCCAGTACTTC,CASSLGVSNLGGSQYF
-,few,TRBV16,TRBJ2-7,TGTGCCAGCAGCCAATCTAACAGGGTCTCCGAGCAGTACTTC,CASSQSNRVSEQYF
-,many,TRBV5-1,TRBJ1-1,TGCGCCAGCAGCTTGAATGTGGGGAACACTGAAGCTTTCTTT,CASSLNVGNTEAFF
-,-,TRBV7-9,TRBJ2-3,TGTGCCAGCAGTTTCGACTATGGGACAGATACGCAGTATTTT,CASSFDYGTDTQYF
TRBD1,many,TRBV3-1,TRBJ1-1,TGTGCCAGCAGCACTTCCGGGACAGTGAACACTGAAGCTTTCTTT,CASSTSGTVNTEAFF